Listed below are T cell receptor beta chains from one sample, sequenced in a study of blood T cell repertoires in COVID-19. The table came from immunoSEQ multiplex PCR; TCRdb's copy has only in-frame clones and leaves some out. The data hold approximately 150,000 clones, with 70% to 90% observed a single time. Sequencing used PBMCs or T cells enriched from blood (not recorded which). Receptor source: a man aged 35 to 55 who had recovered from COVID-19. Both conserved end residues are part of each CDR3. The order of the fields is CDR3 length, V gene, D gene, clone size, J gene, CDR3 protein, CDR3 DNA. D genes are given only for firm matches. Clone size, where shown, is once, few, many, or a class for clones that have expanded.

>18|TRBV7-9|TRBD2|many|TRBJ2-4
CASSLGSSGGPTKNIQYF
TGTGCCAGCAGCTTAGGTTCTAGCGGGGGACCAACCAAAAACATTCAGTACTTC
>18|TRBV6-1|.|few|TRBJ1-5
CASSERGRGRESNQPQHF
TGTGCCAGCAGTGAACGGGGGAGGGGTAGGGAAAGCAATCAGCCCCAGCATTTT
>11|TRBV30|.|.|TRBJ2-7
CAWTALDEQYF
TGTGCCTGGACTGCGTTAGACGAGCAGTACTTC
>15|TRBV11-2|.|.|TRBJ1-2
CASSFSGLWNYGYTF
TGTGCCAGCAGCTTCTCGGGACTCTGGAACTATGGCTACACCTTC
>17|TRBV15|.|.|TRBJ2-2
CATSIYEGGGKAGELFF
TGTGCCACCAGCATCTACGAAGGGGGCGGGAAAGCCGGGGAGCTGTTTTTT
>15|TRBV18|TRBD1|.|TRBJ1-2
CASSLARGQNYGYTF
TGTGCCAGCTCACTCGCTAGGGGACAGAACTATGGCTACACCTTC
>13|TRBV19|TRBD1|.|TRBJ1-2
CASSTGVNYGYTF
TGTGCCAGTAGCACAGGGGTTAACTATGGCTACACCTTC
>14|TRBV4-2|.|once|TRBJ1-1
CASRRGGSDTEAFF
TGTGCCAGCAGGAGGGGGGGCTCAGACACTGAAGCTTTCTTT
>17|TRBV24-1|.|.|TRBJ2-3
CATSDFRGDLSTDTQYF
TGTGCCACCAGTGATTTCAGGGGCGACCTAAGCACAGATACGCAGTATTTT
>16|TRBV5-6|.|.|TRBJ2-7
CASSLGPKGRFYEQYF
TGTGCCAGCAGCTTGGGCCCCAAGGGGCGGTTTTACGAGCAGTACTTC
>17|TRBV10-3|TRBD1|.|TRBJ1-5
CAISESKGDRRHQPQHF
TGTGCCATCAGTGAGTCGAAGGGGGACAGGCGGCACCAGCCCCAGCATTTT
>13|TRBV2|.|.|TRBJ1-1
CASRGGRGAEAFF
TGTGCCAGCAGGGGGGGGAGGGGTGCTGAAGCTTTCTTT
>15|TRBV24-1|.|.|TRBJ2-2
CATSAAEIYTGELFF
TGTGCCACCAGTGCCGCGGAAATATACACCGGGGAGCTGTTTTTT
>14|TRBV6-5|.|few|TRBJ1-5
CASSYSGSDQPQHF
TGTGCCAGCAGTTACTCGGGCTCTGATCAGCCCCAGCATTTT
>19|TRBV11-1|TRBD2|.|TRBJ2-1
CASSLAGLAGGGFYNEQFF
TGTGCCAGCAGCTTAGCGGGACTAGCGGGGGGCGGTTTCTACAATGAGCAGTTCTTC
>14|TRBV5-1|.|many|TRBJ1-2
CASSLSGLDYGYTF
TGCGCCAGCAGCTTATCAGGGCTGGACTATGGCTACACCTTC
>18|TRBV5-8|.|.|TRBJ2-1
CASSLIRKYILTYNEQFF
TGTGCCAGCAGCTTGATCAGAAAGTATATTTTAACCTACAATGAGCAGTTCTTC
>16|TRBV2|.|.|TRBJ1-3
CASTMTERVSGNTIYF
TGTGCCAGCACCATGACCGAGAGGGTCTCTGGAAACACCATATATTTT
>19|TRBV27|TRBD1|.|TRBJ1-6
CASSPQRRQGSSYNSPLHF
TGTGCCAGCAGTCCCCAACGACGACAGGGTAGCTCCTATAATTCACCCCTCCACTTT
>14|TRBV28|.|once|TRBJ1-5
CASSFWTRNQPQHF
TGTGCCAGCAGTTTCTGGACTCGGAATCAGCCCCAGCATTTT
>16|TRBV18|.|.|TRBJ2-5
CASSPTGQSLQETQYF
TGTGCCAGCTCACCCACAGGTCAGAGCCTCCAAGAGACCCAGTACTTC
>17|TRBV5-8|.|.|TRBJ2-2
CASIMRGDSANTGELFF
TGTGCCAGCATCATGCGGGGGGACAGCGCGAACACCGGGGAGCTGTTTTTT
>15|TRBV11-2|.|.|TRBJ2-6
CASTQQVSGANVLTF
TGTGCCAGCACACAACAGGTCTCTGGGGCCAACGTCCTGACTTTC
>13|TRBV12-3/TRBV12-4|.|.|TRBJ2-5
CASSLRSEETQYF
TGTGCCAGCAGTTTGAGGTCCGAGGAGACCCAGTACTTC
>12|TRBV9|TRBD1|.|TRBJ2-7
CASALTGGEQYF
TGTGCCTCAGCCCTGACAGGGGGCGAGCAGTACTTC
>12|TRBV12-3/TRBV12-4|.|.|TRBJ1-2
CASRVGQNGYTF
TGTGCCAGCAGGGTCGGACAGAATGGCTACACCTTC
>15|TRBV7-9|TRBD2|.|TRBJ2-5
CASSAGTSREETQYF
TGTGCCAGCAGCGCCGGGACTAGCAGGGAAGAGACCCAGTACTTC
>13|TRBV10-3|TRBD2|.|TRBJ2-1
CAISTSGDTEQFF
TGTGCCATCAGTACTAGCGGGGATACTGAGCAGTTCTTC
>15|TRBV10-1|TRBD2|.|TRBJ2-2
CASSELAGGPGELFF
TGCGCCAGCAGTGAACTAGCGGGGGGGCCCGGGGAGCTGTTTTTT
>15|TRBV5-5|.|.|TRBJ1-3
CASRRETQTGNTIYF
TGTGCCAGCAGGCGGGAAACACAAACAGGAAACACCATATATTTT
>13|TRBV7-2|.|.|TRBJ1-1
CASRNPVNTEAFF
TGTGCCAGCAGAAACCCGGTGAACACTGAAGCTTTCTTT
>15|TRBV9|.|.|TRBJ1-6
CASSRGSSYNSPLHF
TGTGCCAGCAGCAGGGGTAGCTCCTATAATTCACCCCTCCACTTT
>15|TRBV4-1|TRBD1|.|TRBJ1-1
CASSPRTGVNTEAFF
TGCGCCAGCAGCCCCAGGACAGGGGTGAACACTGAAGCTTTCTTT
>14|TRBV5-1|TRBD1|.|TRBJ2-5
CASSQDREGETQYF
TGCGCCAGCAGCCAAGACAGGGAAGGGGAGACCCAGTACTTC
>14|TRBV5-1|TRBD1|.|TRBJ1-2
CASRVGQGVGGYTF
TGCGCCAGCAGGGTTGGACAGGGGGTAGGAGGCTACACCTTC
>14|TRBV14|TRBD1|.|TRBJ2-7
CASSPWDRAFEQYF
TGTGCCAGCAGCCCTTGGGACAGGGCCTTCGAGCAGTACTTC
>16|TRBV19|TRBD1|.|TRBJ1-5
CASTGGRDRENQPQHF
TGTGCCAGTACCGGTGGCCGGGACAGGGAAAATCAGCCCCAGCATTTT
>17|TRBV19|TRBD2|once|TRBJ2-3
CASQRRKDGRVPDTQYF
TGTGCCAGTCAGCGGCGAAAAGATGGGAGGGTTCCAGATACGCAGTATTTT
>15|TRBV4-1|TRBD2|.|TRBJ2-1
CASSQDLLADNEQFF
TGCGCCAGCAGCCAAGATCTGCTAGCGGACAATGAGCAGTTCTTC
>14|TRBV2|.|.|TRBJ1-2
CASSALGADYGYTF
TGTGCCAGCAGCGCTCTGGGGGCGGACTATGGCTACACCTTC
>15|TRBV3-1/TRBV3-2|TRBD2|.|TRBJ2-3
CASSLAGAPTDTQYF
TGTGCCAGCAGCTTAGCGGGGGCCCCCACAGATACGCAGTATTTT
>15|TRBV27|.|.|TRBJ2-6
CASSLPASGANVLTF
TGTGCCAGCAGTTTACCCGCGTCTGGGGCCAACGTCCTGACTTTC
>12|TRBV2|TRBD1|once|TRBJ2-1
CATGTGGNEQFF
TGTGCCACTGGGACAGGGGGCAATGAGCAGTTCTTC
>13|TRBV14|.|.|TRBJ1-4
CASGETDNEKLFF
TGTGCCAGCGGTGAGACAGATAATGAAAAACTGTTTTTT
>15|TRBV5-8|.|.|TRBJ1-2
CASGEQGILNYGYTF
TGTGCCAGCGGTGAACAGGGAATCCTTAACTATGGCTACACCTTC
>17|TRBV5-4|TRBD2|.|TRBJ2-1
CASSLASRLAGGHEQFF
TGTGCCAGCAGCTTGGCATCCCGGCTAGCGGGGGGGCATGAGCAGTTCTTC
>14|TRBV5-1|TRBD2|few|TRBJ2-5
CASSPQAGVETQYF
TGCGCCAGCAGTCCTCAGGCGGGGGTAGAGACCCAGTACTTC
>15|TRBV2|TRBD1|.|TRBJ1-5
CASSLGDRVGQPQHF
TGTGCCAGCAGTCTCGGGGACAGGGTGGGTCAGCCCCAGCATTTT
>13|TRBV12-3/TRBV12-4|.|.|TRBJ1-5
CASSLGQSQPQHF
TGTGCCAGCAGTTTGGGACAATCCCAGCCCCAGCATTTT
>13|TRBV4-1|.|.|TRBJ1-2
CASSQPQGSSYTF
TGCGCCAGCAGCCAACCCCAGGGATCGAGCTACACCTTC
>14|TRBV7-9|.|.|TRBJ2-4
CASSSEGRRNIQYF
TGTGCCAGCAGCTCAGAGGGTAGGAGAAACATTCAGTACTTC
>14|TRBV7-3|TRBD2|.|TRBJ2-1
CASSSGGAYNEQFF
TGTGCCAGCAGCTCCGGGGGGGCCTACAATGAGCAGTTCTTC
>19|TRBV18|TRBD2|.|TRBJ2-1
CASSPFGLAGGDEYNEQFF
TGTGCCAGCTCACCATTCGGGCTAGCGGGGGGGGACGAATACAATGAGCAGTTCTTC